This note documents a single T cell receptor (beta chain) sequence. Its cognate antigen is unknown. Researchers took blood at baseline, on cycle 4 day 1, and on cycle 7 day 1. Trimming took 10 bases from V and 4 from J, leaving 11 bases between them. The CDR3 spans 12 residues. Germline CDR1 is MDHEN and CDR2 is SYDVKM. The record originates from a study of OX40 agonist ivuxolimab in advanced cancers. Notes on the study in general: Clonal expansion by week 6 occurred in CD4+ and CD8+ blood T cells (at 0.1 to 3.0 mg/kg). The investigators did not determine what antigen specificity the expanded peripheral T cells had. Low normalized T-cell clonal expansion also characterized some of the nonresponders.

The protocol was immunoSEQ multiplex PCR, while the TCRdb copy is restricted to in-frame clones and leaves out a portion. The data contain tens of thousands of clones, roughly 92% of them singletons. The chain is built from TRBV28 and TRBJ1-3; no firm D call. Sample: CD4+ or CD8+ T cells sorted from blood, taken in a trial of the OX40 agonist ivuxolimab. The TCR sequence derives from an adult with an advanced solid tumor such as melanoma, head and neck, liver or kidney cancer. Here the CDR3 reads CATNPRGNTIYF. The DNA for the CDR3 is TGTGCCACCAATCCCAGGGGAAACACCATATATTTT. The whole variable domain, filled in from reference TRBV28 and TRBJ1-3, reads DVKVTQSSRYLVKRTGEKVFLECVQDMDHENMFWYRQDPGLGLRLIYFSYDVKMKEKGDIPEGYSVSREKKERFSLILESASTNQTSMYLCATNPRGNTIYFGEGSWLTVV.